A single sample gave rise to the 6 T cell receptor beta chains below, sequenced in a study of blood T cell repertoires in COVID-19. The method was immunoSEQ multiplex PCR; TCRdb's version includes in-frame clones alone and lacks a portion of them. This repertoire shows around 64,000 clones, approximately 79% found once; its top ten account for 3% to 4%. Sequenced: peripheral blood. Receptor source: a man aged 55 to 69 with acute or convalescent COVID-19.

The CDR3 DNA is TGTGCCAGCAGCGTACAAGGGAGCTCCTACAATGAGCAGTTCTTC. Amino acids: CASSVQGSSYNEQFF. The V gene is TRBV9, the J gene TRBJ2-1, with D possibly matching TRBD2 (5 bases). The CDR3 runs 15 residues. V lost 1 base to trimming and J lost 0 bases, with 8 bases between them. Germline loops: CDR1 SGDLS, CDR2 YYNGEE. Full variable domain (rest looked up from reference TRBV9 and TRBJ2-1): DSGVTQTPKHLITATGQRVTLRCSPRSGDLSVYWYQQSLDQGLQFLIQYYNGEERAKGNILERFSAQQFPDLHSELNLSSLELGDSALYFCASSVQGSSYNEQFFGPGTRLTVL.

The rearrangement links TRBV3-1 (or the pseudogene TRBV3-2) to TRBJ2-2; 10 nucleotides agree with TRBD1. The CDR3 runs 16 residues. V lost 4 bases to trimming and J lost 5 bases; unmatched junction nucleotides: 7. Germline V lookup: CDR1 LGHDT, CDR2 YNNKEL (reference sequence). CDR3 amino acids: CASSPRQGARTGELFF. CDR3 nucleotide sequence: TGTGCCAGCAGCCCGCGACAGGGGGCGCGTACCGGGGAGCTGTTTTTT.

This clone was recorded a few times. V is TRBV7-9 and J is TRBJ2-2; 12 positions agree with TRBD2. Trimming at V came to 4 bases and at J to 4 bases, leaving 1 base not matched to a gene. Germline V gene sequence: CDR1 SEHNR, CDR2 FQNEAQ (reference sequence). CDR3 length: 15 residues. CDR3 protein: CASSSGLAGTGELFF. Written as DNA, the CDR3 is TGTGCCAGCAGCTCGGGACTAGCGGGCACCGGGGAGCTGTTTTTT.

This chain's CDR3 is CASSVFQGAGDTGELFF. The CDR3 nucleotides are TGCGCCAGCAGTGTTTTTCAGGGTGCAGGGGACACCGGGGAGCTGTTTTTT. The chain carries TRBV4-1 and TRBJ2-2, with D maybe TRBD1 (6 bases). V was shortened by 6 bases and J by 3 bases, with 20 bases between the two germline ends. The germline V gene encodes CDR1 MGHRA and CDR2 YSYEKL. The CDR3 is 17 amino acids.

In DNA form, the CDR3 reads TGCGCCAGCAGCTTGGGTCAGGGAAGTCAGCCCCAGCATTTT. This gives the protein CASSLGQGSQPQHF. The genes are TRBV5-1 and TRBJ1-5, with a tentative D call TRBD1 (5 bases). Trimming removed 0 bases at V and 6 bases at J, with 10 bases between. Per germline, CDR1 SGHRS and CDR2 YFSETQ. This CDR3 region has 14 residues.

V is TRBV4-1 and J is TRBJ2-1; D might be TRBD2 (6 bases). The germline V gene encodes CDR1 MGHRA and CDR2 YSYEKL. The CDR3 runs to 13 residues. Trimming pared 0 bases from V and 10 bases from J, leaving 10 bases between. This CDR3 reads CASSQDQGGEQFF. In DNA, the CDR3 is TGCGCCAGCAGCCAAGATCAGGGAGGCGAGCAGTTCTTC.